The entry that follows covers one T cell receptor beta chain sequence. Per the authors' pipeline: Quantification of nucleated cells was approximated via reference gene primer amplification. This table comes from immunoSEQ multiplex PCR, and its TCRdb copy is limited to in-frame clones, with some not included. For V, J and clone size, that table is used; D and trimming come from the DNA. In the table there are fewer than 500,000 clones, 70% to 90% of which are singletons. This entry comes from a study of blood T cell repertoires in COVID-19. For the study at large: Specimens from acute and convalescent COVID-19 originated in the United States, Italy and Spain. Nucleic acid was either cDNA or gDNA, and it came from T cells, B-cell-depleted T cells, or PBMCs.

Participant-reported clinical history was the basis for cohort assignment. CDR3 length equals 16 residues. The germline gives CDR1 SGHRS, CDR2 YFSETQ. Trimming shortened V by 0 bases and J by 3 bases, and 16 bases separated the two germline ends. This TCR came from a woman in her 30s with acute COVID-19. Sequencing was carried out using PBMCs or T cells enriched from blood (not recorded which). The genes are TRBV5-1 and TRBJ2-7, with no clear D. The CDR3 DNA reads TGCGCCAGCAGCTTGGAAGGCGGCAGTCCTGGCTACGAGCAGTACTTC. Its translation: CASSLEGGSPGYEQYF.